A selection of T cell receptor beta chains follows, all from one sample in a study of cytomegalovirus exposure and HLA in healthy donors. Clones were read by immunoSEQ multiplex PCR, and TCRdb kept only the in-frame ones, dropping some. The sample records around 120,000 clones, about 83% being singletons. Material: PBMCs. These receptor sequences come from a man younger than 40 in good health and CMV-seronegative. Both conserved end residues are part of each CDR3. D genes are given only for firm matches. Clone size is stated in some rows and not others, as once, few, many or a class when expanded.

.,TRBJ1-4,.,13,TRBV6-5,TGTGCCAGCAGCTCGGGGTCTAATGAAAAACTGTTTTTT,CASSSGSNEKLFF
.,TRBJ2-1,TRBD1,16,TRBV7-7,TGTGCCAGCAGCTTACAGGGACAGGGGGGTAGGAATGAGCAGTTCTTC,CASSLQGQGGRNEQFF
few,TRBJ1-5,.,14,TRBV28,TGTGCCAGCAGTCGCCAGGGAGGGGGTCAGCCCCAGCATTTT,CASSRQGGGQPQHF
.,TRBJ1-2,.,13,TRBV30,TGTGCCTGGAATGCGGGGGCGCGAGCTGGCTACACCTTC,CAWNAGARAGYTF
.,TRBJ1-3,.,13,TRBV6-5,TGTGCCAGCAGGCAGTCCTCTGGAAACACCATATATTTT,CASRQSSGNTIYF
.,TRBJ2-1,TRBD1,13,TRBV6-1,TGTGCCAGCCGGGACAGGGCCTACAATGAGCAGTTCTTC,CASRDRAYNEQFF
.,TRBJ2-5,.,13,TRBV28,TGTGCCAGCAGTTTGGTACATCAAGAGACCCAGTACTTC,CASSLVHQETQYF
.,TRBJ2-3,.,13,TRBV27,TGTGCCAGCCGGTTAGATAGCACAGATACGCAGTATTTT,CASRLDSTDTQYF
.,TRBJ2-7,.,15,TRBV27,TGTGCCAGCAGTTGGGACATCTCATTTTCCTACGAGCAGTACTTC,CASSWDISFSYEQYF
.,TRBJ2-5,.,13,TRBV29-1,TGCAGCATCACCGAAGGGGTTGGGGAGACCCAGTACTTC,CSITEGVGETQYF
.,TRBJ2-3,.,16,TRBV11-2,TGTGCCAGCAGCTTAGTGATGCGGAGCTCCACAGATACGCAGTATTTT,CASSLVMRSSTDTQYF
.,TRBJ2-3,TRBD2,16,TRBV29-1,TGCAGCGTTAGCGGGGGGGCTTCATCTGGCACAGATACGCAGTATTTT,CSVSGGASSGTDTQYF
.,TRBJ1-2,TRBD1,14,TRBV28,TGTGCCAGCAGTCCCGGGACAGCTTACTATGGCTACACCTTC,CASSPGTAYYGYTF
once,TRBJ2-7,.,14,TRBV7-2,TGTGCCAGCAGCTCCCCAGGGGGGACCTACGAGCAGTACTTC,CASSSPGGTYEQYF
.,TRBJ1-5,.,15,TRBV2,TGTGCCACCAGGGGCCTCCGCGACAGAGATCAGCCCCAGCATTTT,CATRGLRDRDQPQHF
few,TRBJ2-6,.,15,TRBV5-1,TGCGCCAGCAGCGCCGACAGCTCTGGGGCCAACGTCCTGACTTTC,CASSADSSGANVLTF
.,TRBJ1-1,.,15,TRBV19,TGTGCCAGTAGTGTAACCCAGACAGGCACTGCTGAAGCTTTCTTT,CASSVTQTGTAEAFF
.,TRBJ2-7,.,14,TRBV7-2,TGTGCCAGCACCCGGACATCGTACTCCTACGAGCAGTACTTC,CASTRTSYSYEQYF